This T cell receptor beta chain is drawn from a study of blood T cells in healthy people across ages. There are 15 residues in the CDR3. With 6 bases clipped from V and 3 bases from J, the junction kept 10 bases outside the gene matches. The germline V gene encodes CDR1 SNHLY and CDR2 FYNNEI. Healthy Caucasian individuals from Russia aged about 6 to 100 served as donors. In each sample, at least 7 million PBMCs were isolated. With a J-beta primer mix and a sample-barcoded 5' primer, a second PCR ran roughly 7 to 11 cycles. A template-switch adaptor with 12 random nucleotides tagged each cDNA molecule. In TCRdb, the 5' RACE reads were re-called with MiXCR into one record per CDR3 protein. Altogether 1.6 million or so distinct CDR3 sequences are present, roughly 30% being singletons, with the ten largest covering roughly 10%. Comment on this clonotype: The antigen is not known.

Regarding the study as a whole: Long-lived donors had more naive CD4+ cells and higher diversity than aged donors.

This TCR was sampled from a woman in her twenties or thirties in good health. The specimen sequenced was blood. The chain links TRBV2 to TRBJ2-7, with 8 positions matching TRBD1. In DNA, the CDR3 is TGTGCCAGCAGCCGTTCCCCGGGACAGGACTACGAGCAGTACTTC. This encodes CASSRSPGQDYEQYF.